The next 30 T cell receptor beta chains were all read from a single sample in a study of identical twins. MiXCR, applied by TCRdb to the 5' RACE reads, yields one record per CDR3 protein. The profile shows 1.5 million to 2 million distinct CDR3 sequences, more than 30% of them singletons. The sequenced sample was cord blood. These receptors were taken from a newborn girl in good health.

The rearrangement joins TRBV27 to TRBJ2-3; 9 bases fit TRBD2. From germline, CDR1 is MNHEY and CDR2 SMNVEV (reference sequence). This CDR3 region has 17 residues. The trim removed 1 base at V and 1 base at J, leaving 6 bases unmatched. For the CDR3, the DNA is TGTGCCAGCAGTTTATACCCGGGACTAGCCCGCACAGATACGCAGTATTTT. Protein sequence: CASSLYPGLARTDTQYF.

The table lists this clonotype with a count of one. This chain uses TRBV6-2 or TRBV6-3 with TRBJ1-5, with D possibly TRBD1 on 6 matching bases. Trimming shortened V by 4 bases and J by 4 bases, and 20 bases separated the two germline ends. The length of the CDR3 is 17 residues. Looked up from germline, CDR1 is MNHEY and CDR2 is SVGEGT. The CDR3 DNA reads as TGTGCCAGCAGTTCGCCGGACAGTGCCTGGGGTAATCAGCCCCAGCATTTT. Translation: CASSSPDSAWGNQPQHF.

This clonotype was observed a few times. The chain employs TRBV20-1 and TRBJ2-7, with TRBD1 matching 8 bases. Germline loops: CDR1 DFQATT, CDR2 SNEGSKA (reference sequence). With V trimmed by 2 bases and J by 0 bases, 0 bases remained unmatched. CDR3 length: 13 residues. The CDR3 DNA reads TGCAGTGCTAGACAGGGGGCCTCCTACGAGCAGTACTTC. Amino acid sequence: CSARQGASYEQYF.

This chain connects TRBV4-1 to TRBJ1-4; no reliable D call. V was pared by 2 bases and J by 5 bases, with 12 bases between. CDR3 size: 15 residues. CDR1 and CDR2 from the germline V gene are MGHRA and YSYEKL. Here the CDR3 reads CASSQHSSQNEKLFF. The CDR3 region has the DNA TGCGCCAGCAGCCAACATTCGAGCCAAAATGAAAAACTGTTTTTT.

V and J are TRBV13 and TRBJ2-5; D remains unclear. The assigned J gene may be wrong: the sequence end matches TRBJ2-7 better. CDR3 length: 13 residues. The germline V gene has CDR1 PRHDT and CDR2 FYEKMQ (reference sequence). The DNA for the CDR3 is TGTGCCAGCAGCTCCTCCTCCCCCCGCGAGCAGTACTTC. Amino acid sequence: CASSSSSPREQYF.

The chain has TRBV6-6 and TRBJ1-3; D gene uncertain. V lost 2 bases and J lost 0, with 8 bases in between. This CDR3 spans 15 amino acids. Germline assignment: CDR1 MNHNY and CDR2 SVGAGI (reference sequence). CDR3 loop: CASSYLGNSGNTIYF. DNA for the CDR3: TGTGCCAGCAGTTACCTAGGTAACTCTGGAAACACCATATATTTT.

This sequence joins TRBV3-1 and TRBJ2-3; 7 bases line up with TRBD2. The CDR3 is 15 residues long. Germline V CDR1 and CDR2: LGHDT, YNNKEL (reference sequence). With 3 bases clipped from V and 5 bases from J, the junction kept 8 bases outside the gene matches. The CDR3 bases are TGTGCCAGCAGCCAGGCGGGCGGGAGCGGAGATACGCAGTATTTT. Its translation is CASSQAGGSGDTQYF.

This clonotype appeared a few times. The chain combines TRBV20-1 with TRBJ1-2; D might be TRBD1 (6 bases). The V gene lost 5 bases and the J gene lost 4 bases, with 17 bases spanning the gap. Germline loops: CDR1 DFQATT, CDR2 SNEGSKA (reference sequence). The CDR3 extends over 14 amino acids. This CDR3 reads CSASYRDVGYGYTF. The CDR3 bases are TGCAGTGCTTCATACAGGGACGTAGGCTATGGCTACACCTTC.

The chain is built from TRBV27 and TRBJ1-4; D unresolved. V was cut by 8 bases and J by 5 bases, with 12 bases left in between. The CDR3 covers 13 residues. The germline CDR1 and CDR2 sequences are MNHEY and SMNVEV (reference sequence). In nucleotides, the CDR3 is TGTGCCAGCCTTCTCTCGGGGAATGAAAAACTGTTTTTT. The encoded protein is CASLLSGNEKLFF.

The chain employs TRBV20-1 and TRBJ1-2; D perhaps matches TRBD1 (6 bases). The CDR3 runs to 14 residues. CDR1 and CDR2 from the germline V gene are DFQATT and SNEGSKA (reference sequence). V lost 6 bases to trimming and J lost 8 bases, with 22 bases between them. The CDR3 loop is CSAPPQGRLGGYTF. CDR3 sequence (DNA): TGCAGTGCCCCCCCACAGGGTCGGTTAGGGGGCTACACCTTC.

This clonotype was seen many times. The V and J genes are TRBV7-2 and TRBJ1-2; 8 bases match TRBD1. Germline assignment: CDR1 SGHTA and CDR2 FQGNSA. V lost 6 bases, J lost 4 bases, and 4 bases stayed unmatched. This CDR3 is 13 amino acids long. The CDR3 DNA reads as TGTGCCAGCAGAAAAACAGGGGGCTATGGCTACACCTTC. This codes for CASRKTGGYGYTF.

This chain links TRBV30 with TRBJ1-1, with D unresolved. Trimming took off 6 bases at V and 1 base at J, with 12 bases between the two ends. The CDR3 covers 13 residues. The germline gives CDR1 GTSNPN, CDR2 SVGIG (reference sequence). CDR3 nucleotides: TGTGCCTGCAATCCAGGACGGAACACTGAAGCTTTCTTT. Translated: CACNPGRNTEAFF.

This clonotype was counted a single time. The V call is TRBV3-1, the J call TRBJ1-1, with D uncertain. This CDR3 comprises 13 residues. CDR1 and CDR2 from the germline V gene are LGHDT and YNNKEL (reference sequence). V was cut by 3 bases and J by 4 bases, with 9 bases left in between. CDR3 loop: CASSQKFGTEAFF. The CDR3 region has the DNA TGTGCCAGCAGCCAGAAGTTTGGCACTGAAGCTTTCTTT.

The V and J genes are TRBV6-5 and TRBJ2-1, with a weak D call TRBD2 (6 bases). The CDR3 is 16 residues long. Germline V gene data show CDR1 as MNHEY and CDR2 as SVGAGI. The germline V and J ends were trimmed by 2 bases and 0 bases, with 11 bases remaining between them. CDR3 coding DNA: TGTGCCAGCAGTTACGATACGGGAGCCTCCTACAATGAGCAGTTCTTC. Residues: CASSYDTGASYNEQFF.

The genes are TRBV6-4 and TRBJ2-1; 7 bases fit TRBD1. Gene TRBJ2-7 matches the end of the DNA better, so the J call may be wrong. Germline CDR1 and CDR2: MRHNA and SNTAGT. The CDR3 is made up of 14 amino acids. The CDR3 DNA reads TGTGCCAGCAGTGGGACAGGCTCCTACAATGAGCAGTACTTC. It encodes CASSGTGSYNEQYF.

The chain uses TRBV7-9 and TRBJ1-5; D is unclear. The CDR3 is made up of 14 amino acids. V was pared by 1 base and J by 9 bases, with 13 bases between. In germline, CDR1 is SEHNR, CDR2 FQNEAQ (reference sequence). The CDR3 region has the DNA TGTGCCAGCAGCTTAGGGTCTGGCGGATGGCCCCAGCATTTT. Translated: CASSLGSGGWPQHF.

This clonotype was seen more than once but under ten times. The chain combines TRBV20-1 with TRBJ2-7, with D unclear. The ends were cut back, 6 bases at V and 3 bases at J, with 15 bases in the middle. The CDR3 has 13 residues. CDR1 is DFQATT and CDR2 is SNEGSKA in the germline V gene (reference sequence). The CDR3 loop is CSAPRRAFYEQYF. The CDR3, as DNA: TGCAGTGCCCCGAGGCGAGCTTTCTACGAGCAGTACTTC.

Comment on this clonotype: This could be a read error, since a much larger clone is one nucleotide away. The V and J genes are TRBV29-1 and TRBJ1-5; D unresolved. Germline assignment: CDR1 SQVTM and CDR2 ANQGSEA. V was cut by 4 bases and J by 5 bases, with 3 bases left in between. CDR3 length: 10 residues. CDR3 in DNA: TGCAGCGTTGTGGATCAGCCCCAGCATTTT. Its protein product is CSVVDQPQHF.

The chain couples TRBV4-2 to TRBJ2-5, with 8 bases matching TRBD1. The CDR3 is made up of 17 amino acids. CDR1 and CDR2 (germline): LGHNA, YNFKEQ. The ends lost 0 bases at V and 5 bases at J; junction bases unmatched: 11. CDR3 residues: CASSQDKTRQGRETQYF. The CDR3 DNA sequence: TGTGCCAGCAGCCAAGATAAAACCCGACAGGGGAGGGAGACCCAGTACTTC.

This clonotype has just a few counts. The V and J genes are TRBV3-1 and TRBJ2-1, with TRBD1 as a possible D gene (6 bases). Germline V gene lookup returns CDR1 LGHDT and CDR2 YNNKEL (reference sequence). This CDR3 is built from 16 residues. The ends were cut back, 4 bases at V and 5 bases at J, with 18 bases in the middle. This CDR3 is CASSPSLLGTHNEQFF. The CDR3 DNA reads TGTGCCAGCAGCCCAAGTCTTCTAGGGACACACAATGAGCAGTTCTTC.

CDR3 residues: CASSPKRLAAQETQYF. The CDR3 region has the DNA TGTGCCAGCAGCCCTAAGCGGCTAGCGGCCCAAGAGACTCAGTACTTC. The chain is built from TRBV7-2 and TRBJ2-7, with 7 bases that match TRBD2. V was pared by 5 bases and J by 10 bases, with 20 bases of the junction left unmatched. This CDR3 is 16 amino acids long. The germline gives CDR1 SGHTA, CDR2 FQGNSA.

This rearrangement joins TRBV4-2 to TRBJ2-3, with D possibly being TRBD1 or TRBD2 (7 bases each). The germline CDR1 and CDR2 sequences are LGHNA and YNFKEQ. The CDR3 runs to 17 residues. Trimming removed 4 bases from V and 3 bases from J, with 20 bases in between. The CDR3 spells CASSPLASGGATDTQYF. For the CDR3, the DNA is TGTGCCAGCAGCCCCCTAGCCTCAGGGGGGGCGACAGATACGCAGTATTTT.

This clonotype was found a few times. This chain uses TRBV21-1 with TRBJ2-3; no DNA check was done on the table's D call, TRBD2. TRBV21-1 is described as a pseudogene. The CDR3 contains 17 residues. This CDR3 is CASSKVLRDLSTDTQYF. In DNA, the CDR3 is TGTGCCAGCAGCAAAGTTCTAAGGGACCTCAGCACAGATACGCAGTATTTT.

This clonotype has a count of ten or more. A read error may produce the germline difference seen at one junction end. The chain has TRBV5-1 and TRBJ1-2; D not resolved. Per the germline V gene, CDR1 is SGHRS and CDR2 is YFSETQ. This CDR3 has 14 amino acids. CDR3 residues: CASSLGPANYGYTF. CDR3 DNA sequence: TGTGCCAGCAGTTTAGGGCCCGCTAACTATGGCTACACCTTC.

A word on this clonotype: A read error may be the cause here, since a much bigger clone is one base away. The V and J genes are TRBV6-6 and TRBJ2-5, with D unclear. The CDR3 contains 10 residues. The germline gives CDR1 MNHNY, CDR2 SVGAGI (reference sequence). Trimming shortened V by 2 bases and J by 7 bases, and 2 bases separated the two germline ends. The CDR3, as DNA: TGTGCCAGCAGTTACGGGACCCAGTACTTC. It encodes CASSYGTQYF.

This clonotype showed up just a few times. The chain carries TRBV2 and TRBJ2-3, with unresolved D. V was cut by 0 bases and J by 0 bases, with 10 bases left in between. This CDR3 has 16 amino acids. Germline V gene data show CDR1 as SNHLY and CDR2 as FYNNEI. The CDR3: CASSEAARASTDTQYF. Here the CDR3 DNA reads TGTGCCAGCAGTGAAGCCGCCCGTGCTAGCACAGATACGCAGTATTTT.

The rearrangement links TRBV5-4 to TRBJ2-1, with D uncertain. In germline, CDR1 is SGHNT, CDR2 YYREEE (reference sequence). V was pared by 0 bases and J by 0 bases, with 7 bases between. The CDR3 totals 15 residues. The CDR3: CASSLGPLSYNEQFF. In nucleotides, the CDR3 is TGTGCCAGCAGCTTGGGCCCCCTCTCCTACAATGAGCAGTTCTTC.

This rearrangement joins TRBV11-1 to TRBJ2-7; D uncertain. Trimming removed 1 base at V and 4 bases at J, with 11 bases between. CDR1 and CDR2 (germline): SGHAT, FQDESV (reference sequence). The CDR3 is 14 amino acids. In DNA, the CDR3 is TGTGCCAGCAGCTTAGGGCCGAGATTGTACGAGCAGTACTTC. This gives the protein CASSLGPRLYEQYF. Full variable domain (missing parts from reference TRBV11-1 and TRBJ2-7): EAEVAQSPRYKITEKSQAVAFWCDPISGHATLYWYRQILGQGPELLVQFQDESVVDDSQLPKDRFSAERLKGVDSTLKIQPAELGDSAMYLCASSLGPRLYEQYFGPGTRLTVT.

This clonotype turned up a few times. The gene calls are TRBV5-1 and TRBJ2-1; maybe TRBD2 (6 bases). The V gene lost 2 bases and the J gene lost 3 bases, with 12 bases spanning the gap. The CDR3 consists of 15 residues. Germline V gives CDR1 SGHRS, CDR2 YFSETQ. Written as DNA, the CDR3 is TGCGCCAGCAGCTTACAAGGCGGGGACTACAATGAGCAGTTCTTC. Translating gives CASSLQGGDYNEQFF.

The chain joins TRBV10-3 to TRBJ2-2, with unresolved D. Germline CDR1 ENHRY, CDR2 SYGVKD. Trimming took 8 bases from V and 0 from J, leaving 1 base between them. This CDR3 region has 11 residues. DNA of the CDR3: TGTGCCATCGCGAACACCGGGGAGCTGTTTTTT. Translation gives CAIANTGELFF.